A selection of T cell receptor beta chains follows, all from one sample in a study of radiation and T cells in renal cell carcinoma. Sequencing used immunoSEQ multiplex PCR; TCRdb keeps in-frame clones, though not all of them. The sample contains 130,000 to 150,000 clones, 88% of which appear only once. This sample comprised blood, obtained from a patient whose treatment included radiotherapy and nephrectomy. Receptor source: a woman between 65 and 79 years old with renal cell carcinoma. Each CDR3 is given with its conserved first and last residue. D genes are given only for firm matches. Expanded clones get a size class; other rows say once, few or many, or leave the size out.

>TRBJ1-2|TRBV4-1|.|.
CASSQRGSLGGYTF
TGCGCCAGCAGCCAACGGGGAAGTTTGGGAGGCTACACCTTC
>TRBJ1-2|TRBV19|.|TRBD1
CASSGGQPNYGYTF
TGTGCCAGTAGTGGGGGACAGCCTAACTATGGCTACACCTTC
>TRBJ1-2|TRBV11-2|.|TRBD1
CASSRTGTGYGYTF
TGTGCCAGCAGCCGGACGGGGACAGGGTATGGCTACACCTTC
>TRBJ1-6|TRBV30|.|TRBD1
CAWSGTGGNSPLHF
TGTGCCTGGTCCGGGACAGGCGGTAATTCACCCCTCCACTTT
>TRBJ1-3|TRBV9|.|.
CASGSGNTIYF
TGTGCCAGCGGTTCGGGAAACACCATATATTTT
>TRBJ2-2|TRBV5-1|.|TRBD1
CASSSTGGRTGELFF
TGCGCCAGCAGCTCAACAGGGGGAAGGACCGGGGAGCTGTTTTTT
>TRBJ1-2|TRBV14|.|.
CASSQSRHYGYTF
TGTGCCAGCAGCCAAAGCAGGCACTATGGCTACACCTTC
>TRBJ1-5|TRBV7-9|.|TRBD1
CASSLGGGGGNNQPQHF
TGTGCCAGCAGCTTAGGAGGAGGGGGCGGTAACAATCAGCCCCAGCATTTT
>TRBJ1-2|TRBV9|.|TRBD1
CASSPDRGIGYTF
TGTGCCAGCAGCCCCGACAGGGGAATAGGCTACACCTTC
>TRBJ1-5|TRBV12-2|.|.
CAHPGDNQPQHF
TGTGCACACCCGGGGGATAATCAGCCCCAGCATTTT
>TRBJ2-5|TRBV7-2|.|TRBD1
CASSPQGARETQYF
TGTGCCAGCAGCCCGCAGGGGGCGAGAGAGACCCAGTACTTC
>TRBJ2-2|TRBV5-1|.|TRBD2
CASRKGLADNTGELFF
TGCGCCAGCAGAAAGGGACTAGCGGACAACACCGGGGAGCTGTTTTTT
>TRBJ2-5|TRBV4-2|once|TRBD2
CASSTSGGAGETQYF
TGTGCCAGCAGCACTAGCGGGGGGGCAGGGGAGACCCAGTACTTC
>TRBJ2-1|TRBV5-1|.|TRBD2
CASSPPLAGGPNEQFF
TGCGCCAGCAGCCCGCCACTAGCGGGGGGCCCCAATGAGCAGTTCTTC
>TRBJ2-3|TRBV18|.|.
CASSPRVDVTDTQYF
TGTGCCAGCTCACCAAGGGTTGACGTCACAGATACGCAGTATTTT
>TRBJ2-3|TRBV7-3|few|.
CASSPSWGLEDTQYF
TGTGCCAGCAGCCCTTCGTGGGGGCTTGAAGATACGCAGTATTTT
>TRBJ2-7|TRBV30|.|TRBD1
CAWSRDRDSYEQYF
TGTGCCTGGAGTCGGGACAGGGACTCCTACGAGCAGTACTTC
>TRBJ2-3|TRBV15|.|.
CATSRDRASTDTQYF
TGTGCCACCAGCAGAGACCGGGCTAGCACAGATACGCAGTATTTT
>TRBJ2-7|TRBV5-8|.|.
CASSLDRGEQYF
TGTGCCAGCAGCTTGGACAGAGGGGAGCAGTACTTC
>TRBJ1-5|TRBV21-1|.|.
CASSIGRQNSNQPQHF
TGTGCCAGCAGCATAGGACGGCAAAATAGCAATCAGCCCCAGCATTTT
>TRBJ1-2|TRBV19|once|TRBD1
CASSITGEANYGYTF
TGTGCCAGTAGTATAACAGGGGAGGCTAACTATGGCTACACCTTC
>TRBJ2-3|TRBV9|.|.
CASSARAGTSTDTQYF
TGTGCCAGCAGCGCTCGGGCCGGGACTAGCACAGATACGCAGTATTTT
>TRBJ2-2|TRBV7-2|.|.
CASSLGGRAGELFF
TGTGCCAGCAGCTTAGGGGGGCGCGCCGGGGAGCTGTTTTTT
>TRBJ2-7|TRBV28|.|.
CASSPPGTVYEQYF
TGTGCCAGCAGTCCCCCCGGGACGGTATACGAGCAGTACTTC
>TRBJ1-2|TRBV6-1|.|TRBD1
CASSTLGTGGEGYTF
TGTGCCAGCAGTACCCTCGGGACAGGGGGAGAGGGTTACACCTTC
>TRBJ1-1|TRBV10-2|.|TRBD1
CASSDRGGGHTEAFF
TGCGCCAGCAGTGACAGGGGAGGGGGCCACACTGAAGCTTTCTTT
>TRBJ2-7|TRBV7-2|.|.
CASSLEAGASSYEQYF
TGTGCCAGCAGCTTAGAAGCCGGGGCAAGCTCCTACGAGCAGTACTTC
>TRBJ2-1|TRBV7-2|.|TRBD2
CASSLDPSGGWNEQFF
TGTGCCAGCAGCTTAGACCCTAGCGGGGGATGGAATGAGCAGTTCTTC
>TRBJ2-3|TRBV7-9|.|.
CASSPPGSSTDTQYF
TGTGCCAGCAGCCCCCCGGGTTCGAGCACAGATACGCAGTATTTT
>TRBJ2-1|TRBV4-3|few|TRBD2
CASSPRLAHNEQFF
TGCGCCAGCAGCCCTCGACTAGCCCACAATGAGCAGTTCTTC
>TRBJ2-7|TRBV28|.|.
CASGTGNTNEQYF
TGTGCCAGCGGAACAGGCAACACCAACGAGCAGTACTTC
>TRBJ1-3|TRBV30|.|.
CAWSLRPGNTIYF
TGTGCCTGGAGTCTCAGGCCAGGAAACACCATATATTTT
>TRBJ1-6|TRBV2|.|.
CASQGPLNSPLHF
TGTGCCAGTCAGGGGCCGCTCAATTCACCCCTCCACTTT
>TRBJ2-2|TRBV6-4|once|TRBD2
CASSDWRGGGELFF
TGTGCCAGCAGTGACTGGCGGGGGGGCGGGGAGCTGTTTTTT
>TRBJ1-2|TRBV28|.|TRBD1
CASSDPDRAYGYTF
TGTGCCAGCAGTGACCCCGACAGGGCCTATGGCTACACCTTC
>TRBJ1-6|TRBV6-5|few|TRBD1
CASSPGQGFSPLHF
TGTGCCAGCAGCCCGGGACAGGGTTTCTCACCCCTCCACTTT
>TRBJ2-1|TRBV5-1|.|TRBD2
CASSAPTSGVHEQFF
TGCGCCAGCAGCGCCCCGACTAGCGGGGTCCATGAGCAGTTCTTC
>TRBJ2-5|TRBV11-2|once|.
CASSLRGVGETQYF
TGTGCCAGCAGCTTACGCGGGGTGGGAGAGACCCAGTACTTC
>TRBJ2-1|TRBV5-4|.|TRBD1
CASSPGTGPYNEQFF
TGTGCCAGCAGCCCCGGGACAGGCCCCTACAATGAGCAGTTCTTC
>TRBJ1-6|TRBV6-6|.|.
CASSRGMAGSNHF
TGTGCCAGCAGTCGAGGGATGGCGGGGAGCAACCACTTT
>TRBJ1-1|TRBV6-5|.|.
CASSFLDQNTEAFF
TGTGCCAGCAGCTTTCTGGACCAGAACACTGAAGCTTTCTTT
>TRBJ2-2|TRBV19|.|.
CASTPARVNTGELFF
TGTGCCAGTACACCCGCAAGAGTGAACACCGGGGAGCTGTTTTTT
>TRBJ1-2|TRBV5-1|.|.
CASSLGGDYGYTF
TGCGCCAGCAGCTTGGGAGGGGACTATGGCTACACCTTC
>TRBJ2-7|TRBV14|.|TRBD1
CASSQPGTGQQYF
TGTGCCAGCAGCCAACCCGGGACAGGACAGCAGTACTTC
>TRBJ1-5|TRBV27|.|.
CASSSDSDQPQHF
TGTGCCAGCAGTTCGGACAGCGATCAGCCCCAGCATTTT
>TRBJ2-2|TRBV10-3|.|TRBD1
CAISANRGRNTGELFF
TGTGCCATCAGTGCAAACAGGGGGCGCAATACCGGGGAGCTGTTTTTT
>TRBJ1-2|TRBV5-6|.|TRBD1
CASNLGTGNGGTF
TGTGCCAGCAACCTAGGGACAGGCAACGGGGGCACCTTC
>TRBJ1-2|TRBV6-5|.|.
CASSYRPIYGYTF
TGTGCCAGCAGTTATCGACCCATCTATGGCTACACCTTC
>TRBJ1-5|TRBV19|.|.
CASSPTGYQPQHF
TGTGCCAGTAGTCCTACAGGGTACCAGCCCCAGCATTTT
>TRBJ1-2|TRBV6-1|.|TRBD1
CASSGDRGYYGYTF
TGTGCCAGCAGTGGGGACAGGGGCTACTATGGCTACACCTTC
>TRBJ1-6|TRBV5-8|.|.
CASSDRWGIGSYNSPLHF
TGTGCCAGCAGCGACCGATGGGGGATTGGATCCTATAATTCACCCCTCCACTTT
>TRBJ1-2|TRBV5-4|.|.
CASRRQSSNYGYTF
TGTGCCAGCAGACGACAGTCTTCTAACTATGGCTACACCTTC
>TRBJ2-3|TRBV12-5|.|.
CASGFNVDTQYF
TGTGCTAGTGGTTTTAACGTAGATACGCAGTATTTT